This T cell receptor (beta chain) appears in the sequencing data of a study of T cell changes during pregnancy in multiple sclerosis. Profiling relied on immunoSEQ multiplex PCR, and the TCRdb table lists in-frame clones only, not all of them. The sample has about 36,000 clones; roughly 93% are singletons. V was clipped by 2 bases and J by 6 bases; unmatched bases: 7. Germline CDR1 reads SEHNR; CDR2 reads FQNEAQ (reference sequence). The CDR3 spans 15 residues. The clonotype was recovered from a female donor with multiple sclerosis, enrolled in a pregnancy study. The chain has TRBV7-9 and TRBJ2-7; 10 nucleotides line up with TRBD2. Sequenced here: CD4+ T cells from peripheral blood mononuclear cells, sampled in the first trimester of pregnancy. CDR3 bases: TGTGCCAGCAGCTTAAGTACACTAGCGGGACGCGAGCAGTACTTC. This codes for CASSLSTLAGREQYF.